Shown below are 21 T cell receptor beta chains from a single sample sequenced in a study of OX40 agonist ivuxolimab in advanced cancers. Method: immunoSEQ multiplex PCR; TCRdb's copy keeps in-frame clones and lacks some. The sample records fewer than 80,000 clones, roughly 80% being singletons. Source: CD4+ or CD8+ T cells sorted from blood, taken in a trial of the OX40 agonist ivuxolimab. The receptors here all came from an adult with an advanced solid tumor such as melanoma, head and neck, liver or kidney cancer.

V and J are TRBV30 and TRBJ1-5; TRBD1 is a possible D gene (5 bases). V lost 2 bases, J lost 2 bases, and 13 bases lay in between. CDR1 is GTSNPN, CDR2 SVGIG, per germline (reference sequence). The CDR3 consists of 15 residues. The CDR3 DNA reads as TGTGCCTGGAGTCTATCTGGGGCAGGCAATCAGCCCCAGCATTTT. Translated, it gives CAWSLSGAGNQPQHF.

The chain uses TRBV30 and TRBJ1-5, with D unresolved. CDR1 is GTSNPN, CDR2 SVGIG, per germline (reference sequence). This CDR3 contains 13 residues. The germline V and J ends were trimmed by 0 bases and 5 bases, with 8 bases remaining between them. The CDR3 sequence: CAWSVAQDQPQHF. In DNA form, the CDR3 reads TGTGCCTGGAGTGTAGCCCAGGATCAGCCCCAGCATTTT.

Here the CDR3 DNA reads TGTGCCAGCAGAGGACAGCCAAATCAGCCCCAGCATTTT. Its protein product is CASRGQPNQPQHF. The chain joins TRBV6-1 to TRBJ1-5; tentative D call: TRBD1 (6 bases). This CDR3 comprises 13 residues. Germline loops: CDR1 MNHNS, CDR2 SASEGT. Trimming took off 6 bases at V and 4 bases at J, with 10 bases between the two ends.

The rearrangement links TRBV25-1 to TRBJ1-3; no reliable D call. The CDR3 length is 14 residues. Trimming removed 3 bases from V and 1 base from J, with 7 bases in between. The V gene's germline CDR1 is MGHDK and CDR2 SYGVNS. The CDR3 reads CASSDGGSGNTIYF. The CDR3, as DNA: TGTGCCAGCAGTGATGGAGGGTCTGGAAACACCATATATTTT.

The V gene is TRBV7-2, the J gene TRBJ2-1; TRBD1 or TRBD2 may be the D gene (5 bases each). The V gene's germline CDR1 is SGHTA and CDR2 FQGNSA. Trimming took 5 bases from V and 2 from J, leaving 19 bases between them. CDR3 size: 17 residues. The CDR3 bases are TGTGCCAGCAGCCCACATTCGGGGACCACTACCTACAATGAGCAGTTCTTC. Translation gives CASSPHSGTTTYNEQFF.

The table lists this clone with a count of one. V and J are TRBV19 and TRBJ2-7, with a weak D call TRBD1 (6 bases). The CDR3 spans 20 residues. Looked up from germline, CDR1 is LNHDA and CDR2 is SQIVND (reference sequence). The V end was cut by 5 bases, the J end by 0 bases, with 29 bases between. The CDR3 nucleotides read TGTGCCAGTAGTTTTGGGGCCCCGGGACACGGAGCCGTTAGCTCCTACGAGCAGTACTTC. It encodes CASSFGAPGHGAVSSYEQYF.

The rearrangement links TRBV7-2 to TRBJ2-1, with 13 bases matching TRBD2. Germline CDR1 and CDR2: SGHTA and FQGNSA. The CDR3 runs to 15 residues. The V segment lost 2 bases and the J segment 10 bases; nucleotides outside the gene matches: 5. CDR3 DNA: TGTGCCAGCAGCTTACTGCCGGGACTAGCGGGGGAGCAGTTCTTC. Protein sequence: CASSLLPGLAGEQFF. Full variable domain (outside the CDR3, taken from reference TRBV7-2 and TRBJ2-1): GAGVSQSPSNKVTEKGKDVELRCDPISGHTALYWYRQSLGQGLEFLIYFQGNSAPDKSGLPSDRFSAERTGGSVSTLTIQRTQQEDSAVYLCASSLLPGLAGEQFFGPGTRLTVL.

This chain links TRBV18 with TRBJ2-5; no reliable D call. Germline V CDR1 and CDR2: KGHSH, LQKENI. CDR3 length equals 12 residues. Trimming removed 3 bases from V and 4 bases from J, with 6 bases in between. In nucleotides, the CDR3 is TGTGCCAGCTCACCCGTCGCAGAGACCCAGTACTTC. Its protein is CASSPVAETQYF.

V usage is TRBV6-1 and J usage is TRBJ2-1; D not certain. This CDR3 is built from 11 residues. Germline CDR1 MNHNS, CDR2 SASEGT. Trimming took 6 bases from V and 9 from J, leaving 9 bases between them. The CDR3 sequence: CASSHQFEQFF. CDR3 nucleotides: TGTGCCAGCAGCCACCAGTTTGAGCAGTTCTTC.

The chain joins TRBV5-4 to TRBJ2-7; D may be TRBD2 (6 bases). V was cut by 0 bases and J by 5 bases, with 18 bases left in between. This CDR3 is built from 16 residues. Germline CDR1 SGHNT, CDR2 YYREEE (reference sequence). The chain's CDR3 is CASSLGGRGSRDEQYF. In DNA form, the CDR3 reads TGTGCCAGCAGCTTGGGAGGTCGGGGGAGTCGCGACGAGCAGTACTTC.

This chain uses TRBV11-3 with TRBJ2-1, with D tentatively TRBD2 (6 bases). The germline CDR1 and CDR2 sequences are SGHNT and YENEEA. This CDR3 has 17 residues. V was trimmed by 5 bases and J by 0 bases, leaving 17 bases between them. DNA for the CDR3: TGTGCCAGCAGCGCCCCGGGACTCCAGAGCTCCTACAATGAGCAGTTCTTC. It yields the protein CASSAPGLQSSYNEQFF.

V usage is TRBV18 and J usage is TRBJ2-1; a possible D gene is TRBD1 (6 bases). The ends were cut back, 5 bases at V and 5 bases at J, with 22 bases in the middle. Per the germline V gene, CDR1 is KGHSH and CDR2 is LQKENI. The CDR3 runs to 17 residues. In nucleotides, the CDR3 is TGTGCCAGCTCATCCAACCGACCCCAGGGACAACACAATGAGCAGTTCTTC. Its protein product is CASSSNRPQGQHNEQFF.

The chain recombines TRBV7-2 with TRBJ2-7; D unresolved. CDR3 length: 15 residues. Germline V CDR1 and CDR2: SGHTA, FQGNSA. The V gene lost 5 bases and the J gene lost 7 bases, with 21 bases spanning the gap. The CDR3 reads CASSPRWTPDSEQYF. The CDR3 region has the DNA TGTGCCAGCAGCCCGCGTTGGACCCCTGACTCGGAGCAGTACTTC.

This clone was counted once. The chain combines TRBV18 with TRBJ2-3; TRBD1 might be the D (6 bases). V was clipped by 4 bases and J by 2 bases, with 13 bases between them. This CDR3 region has 15 residues. Germline CDR1 reads KGHSH; CDR2 reads LQKENI. CDR3 residues: CASSRTGISTDTQYF. CDR3 DNA sequence: TGTGCCAGCTCACGAACAGGGATTTCCACAGATACGCAGTATTTT.

This sequence joins TRBV30 and TRBJ2-3; perhaps TRBD1 as D (6 bases). In germline, CDR1 is GTSNPN, CDR2 SVGIG (reference sequence). V lost 3 bases, J lost 4 bases, and 20 bases lay in between. This CDR3 region has 16 residues. CDR3 loop: CAWRGRQVSGPDTQYF. The CDR3, as DNA: TGTGCCTGGAGGGGGAGACAGGTCTCGGGGCCAGATACGCAGTATTTT.

The chain joins TRBV5-4 to TRBJ1-2; no definite D call. The germline CDR1 and CDR2 sequences are SGHNT and YYREEE (reference sequence). The CDR3 runs to 13 residues. The germline V and J ends were trimmed by 4 bases and 1 base, with 8 bases remaining between them. The CDR3 DNA reads as TGTGCCAGCAGCATAGCGGGTAACTATGGCTACACCTTC. It yields the protein CASSIAGNYGYTF.

This chain connects TRBV4-2 to TRBJ2-2; a weak D match, TRBD1 (6 bases). The germline V gene encodes CDR1 LGHNA and CDR2 YNFKEQ. Trimming removed 0 bases from V and 7 bases from J, with 21 bases in between. The CDR3 contains 18 residues. DNA for the CDR3: TGTGCCAGCAGCCAAGATTTAGTTGGGGCAGGGGCCATCGGGGAGCTGTTTTTT. Amino acid sequence: CASSQDLVGAGAIGELFF.

The V and J genes are TRBV7-4 and TRBJ1-5; 9 positions match TRBD1. Germline V gene sequence: CDR1 SGHVT, CDR2 SQSDAQ. The V segment lost 5 bases and the J segment 0 bases; nucleotides outside the gene matches: 5. CDR3 length: 16 amino acids. The CDR3 DNA sequence: TGTGCCAGCAGCCAACGGACAGGGGATAGCAATCAGCCCCAGCATTTT. Its protein is CASSQRTGDSNQPQHF.

The V and J genes are TRBV19 and TRBJ2-1; D remains unclear. Germline CDR1 LNHDA, CDR2 SQIVND (reference sequence). This CDR3 comprises 11 residues. The germline V and J ends were trimmed by 4 bases and 9 bases, with 7 bases remaining between them. DNA for the CDR3: TGTGCCAGTAGTAGAAGAAGTGAGCAGTTCTTC. It yields the protein CASSRRSEQFF.

The sample holds one count of this clone. The chain joins TRBV19 to TRBJ1-3; D not certain. Looked up from germline, CDR1 is LNHDA and CDR2 is SQIVND (reference sequence). Trimming removed 10 bases at V and 0 bases at J, with 10 bases between. The CDR3 sequence is 13 residues long. The CDR3 protein is CATGSDSGNTIYF. The DNA of the CDR3 is TGTGCCACTGGGTCGGACTCTGGAAACACCATATATTTT.

The CDR3 loop is CAWSPGTTYSNQPQHF. CDR3 nucleotides: TGTGCCTGGAGCCCCGGGACAACCTATAGCAATCAGCCCCAGCATTTT. The chain recombines TRBV30 with TRBJ1-5; D might be TRBD1 (6 bases). V was pared by 3 bases and J by 0 bases, with 15 bases between. Germline CDR1 reads GTSNPN; CDR2 reads SVGIG (reference sequence). This CDR3 is 16 amino acids long.